This entry lists 5 T cell receptor beta chains sequenced from one sample in a study of cytomegalovirus exposure and HLA in healthy donors. The PCR made use of 60 Vbeta and 13 Jbeta primers. The table came from immunoSEQ multiplex PCR; TCRdb's copy has only in-frame clones and leaves some out. This table has about 69,000 clones, roughly 76% appearing once. Sequenced material: PBMCs. Receptor source: a man between 18 and 35 years old in good health and CMV-seronegative.

The chain joins TRBV11-2 to TRBJ2-5; weak D call: TRBD2 (6 bases). Between the trimmed V and J ends, which lost 4 bases and 1 base, there was a span of 16 bases. Germline V lookup: CDR1 SGHAT, CDR2 FQNNGV. The length of the CDR3 is 16 residues. The CDR3 sequence is CASSYSVGGVQETQYF. The CDR3 DNA reads TGTGCCAGCAGCTATTCAGTGGGGGGAGTCCAAGAGACCCAGTACTTC.

This rearrangement joins TRBV19 to TRBJ2-1, with 9 bases that match TRBD2. Germline V CDR1 and CDR2: LNHDA, SQIVND (reference sequence). V lost 5 bases to trimming and J lost 14 bases; unmatched junction nucleotides: 10. The CDR3 runs to 13 residues. Here the CDR3 DNA reads TGTGCCAGTAGTTGGTCTAGCGGGAAGGAGGAGTTCTTC. It specifies CASSWSSGKEEFF. The variable domain in full, with the rest retrieved from reference TRBV19 and TRBJ2-1, is DGGITQSPKYLFRKEGQNVTLSCEQNLNHDAMYWYRQDPGQGLRLIYYSQIVNDFQKGDIAEGYSVSREKKESFPLTVTSAQKNPTAFYLCASSWSSGKEEFFGPGTRLTVL.

The chain is built from TRBV13 and TRBJ2-7, with 12 bases that match TRBD2. V shed 5 bases and J 4 bases; nucleotides not matched to a gene: 3. This CDR3 is 14 amino acids long. Germline loops: CDR1 PRHDT, CDR2 FYEKMQ (reference sequence). The CDR3 sequence is CASSQTSGGYEQYF. For the CDR3, the DNA is TGTGCCAGCAGCCAGACTAGCGGGGGATACGAGCAGTACTTC.

The chain links TRBV4-3 to TRBJ1-2, with D possibly matching TRBD1 (5 bases). CDR3 size: 16 residues. The germline V gene has CDR1 LGHNA and CDR2 YSLEER. Trimming pared 0 bases from V and 4 bases from J, leaving 15 bases between. The CDR3 loop reads CASSQEGRGESYGYTF. For the CDR3, the DNA is TGCGCCAGCAGCCAAGAAGGTAGGGGTGAAAGCTATGGCTACACCTTC.

The rearrangement joins TRBV9 to TRBJ2-1; D call uncertain. V lost 0 bases and J 12 bases, leaving 10 bases between the germline ends. The CDR3 spans 12 residues. Germline loops: CDR1 SGDLS, CDR2 YYNGEE. The CDR3 region has the DNA TGTGCCAGCAGCGTAGGCCCCGTCGGGCAGTTCTTC. Its protein is CASSVGPVGQFF.